Following are 6 T cell receptor beta chains from one sample sequenced in a study of regulatory T cells in long-lasting Graves disease. This sample's time point: persistent/refractory GD, antithyroid drugs over 5 years with positive TRAb. RNA isolated from PBMCs was used to make the TCR library. Arm-PCR of CDR3 regions and iRepertoire HTBI primers were the basis on which TCR beta libraries were built. TCRdb itself ran the multiplex PCR reads through MiXCR, one entry per CDR3 protein. The sample carries 600,000 to 800,000 distinct CDR3 sequences, 25% to 35% recorded once. The starting material was peripheral blood mononuclear cells (PBMCs), obtained when the disease was refractory, from a patient treated with antithyroid drugs. All receptors derive from a female donor with Graves disease.

This chain uses TRBV9 with TRBJ2-2; 8 bases are a match to TRBD1. The CDR3 is made up of 16 amino acids. Germline-derived CDR1 and CDR2 are SGDLS and YYNGEE. V lost 0 bases and J lost 4; bases outside the gene matches: 5. The CDR3 sequence is CASSVVAGGTTGELFF. The DNA for the CDR3 is TGTGCCAGCAGCGTAGTCGCAGGGGGCACCACCGGGGAGCTGTTTTTT.

This clonotype occurred a few times. This may come from a read error, since a much larger clone is one base off. The CDR3 is CSAQQGQEAQYF. CDR3 in DNA: TGCAGTGCACAACAGGGCCAAGAGGCCCAGTACTTC. This chain links TRBV20-1 with TRBJ2-5; D possibly corresponds to TRBD1 (6 bases). The length of the CDR3 is 12 residues. Per germline, CDR1 DFQATT and CDR2 SNEGSKA (reference sequence).

This clonotype was seen only a few times. The gene calls are TRBV7-9 and TRBJ1-5, with a possible D match to TRBD1 (6 bases). V gave up 3 bases and J gave up 6 bases, with 21 bases separating them. This CDR3 spans 17 amino acids. Per germline, CDR1 SEHNR and CDR2 FQNEAQ (reference sequence). For the CDR3, the DNA is TGTGCCAGCAGCTTTATGGCAGGGGATTTGGTGGTTCAGCCCCAGCATTTT. Protein sequence: CASSFMAGDLVVQPQHF.

The chain carries TRBV13 and TRBJ1-2; the D is unclear. The CDR3 totals 12 residues. V gave up 0 bases and J gave up 12 bases, with 11 bases separating them. Germline V lookup: CDR1 PRHDT, CDR2 FYEKMQ (reference sequence). CDR3 region: CASSLGARLDTF. CDR3 nucleotide sequence: TGTGCCAGCAGCTTAGGTGCGCGTTTAGACACCTTC.

A word on this clonotype: Given a much more abundant clone one base away, this may be a read error. The CDR3 bases are TGTGCCAGCAGCTTAATAGGCTCTGGGGCCAACGTCCTGACTTTC. Protein: CASSLIGSGANVLTF. V and J are TRBV7-6 and TRBJ2-6; the D is unclear. CDR3 length equals 15 residues. Per the germline V gene, CDR1 is SGHVS and CDR2 is FNYEAQ. Trimming removed 2 bases from V and 0 bases from J, with 5 bases in between.

In this sample, this clonotype turned up once. The chain uses TRBV10-2 and TRBJ1-1, with no clear D. Germline V CDR1 and CDR2: WSHSY, SAAADI. Trimming cost V 6 bases and J 0 bases, with 11 bases left between them. The CDR3 runs to 14 residues. For the CDR3, the DNA is TGCGCCAGCAGGAGTTTCACATTGAACACTGAAGCTTTCTTT. Translating gives CASRSFTLNTEAFF.